This T cell receptor beta chain was obtained from a study of T cells in Graves' hyperthyroidism and ophthalmopathy. On the study more broadly: Peripheral blood specimens were obtained at initial diagnosis, prior to any treatment. The study, taken as a whole, reports: A model built on 13 V-J features separated ophthalmopathy from stable hyperthyroidism. Blood also showed most of the thyroid clonotypes that were expanded above 0.001.

Trimming shortened V by 0 bases and J by 3 bases, and 14 bases separated the two germline ends. The CDR3 is made up of 15 amino acids. Germline values: CDR1 DFQATT, CDR2 SNEGSKA (reference sequence). Not enrolled were patients with uncontrolled infection, other autoimmune disease, pregnancy or lactation. This clonotype was counted only a few times. What it binds is not known. There were TCR beta CDR3 regions amplified from RNA transcripts. First-round RT-PCR with HTBI primers amplified the TCR CDR3 region. TCRdb independently ran MiXCR on the multiplex PCR reads; one entry per CDR3 protein. The data show a few hundred thousand distinct CDR3 sequences, approximately 25% seen once.

Sequencing input: blood. The sequence came from a man aged 45-60 years with Graves' hyperthyroidism. This rearrangement joins TRBV20-1 to TRBJ1-1, with no clear D. The DNA for the CDR3 is TGCAGTGCTAGAGATCGGCGGGCAGACGACACTGAAGCTTTCTTT. Its translation: CSARDRRADDTEAFF.